This TCR beta chain was obtained from a study of spatial heterogeneity in lung cancer. Overall study findings and caveats: In tumors, expanded intratumoral alpha and beta TCR counts tracked mutation counts. Expanded TCRs classified as ubiquitous or regional were counted, and these counts tracked ubiquitous and regional nonsynonymous mutations, respectively.

TCRdb re-analysed the 5' RACE reads in MiXCR, keeping a single row per CDR3 protein. This sample has about 18,000 distinct CDR3 sequences, with 5.5% to 6.5% found just once. Sample time point: sample taken at primary tumor resection. Samples came from 72 TRACERx patients with untreated early-stage lung cancer. Unsorted whole RNA from tumor, nontumor lung or frozen PBMC underwent sequencing. This clonotype was observed at least ten times. Its antigen remains unknown. The CDR3 loop spans 13 amino acids. J was trimmed by 4 bases and V by 4 bases; bases with no gene match: 3. Germline values: CDR1 LNHDA, CDR2 SQIVND (reference sequence).

The sample in question was lung tumor tissue, obtained at surgery. This clonotype was obtained from a female donor with early-stage non-small cell lung cancer. The chain recombines TRBV19 with TRBJ1-2; 7 bases fit TRBD1. The CDR3 DNA follows: TGTGCCAGTAGTAACGGGACAGTCTATGGCTACACCTTC. Its translation is CASSNGTVYGYTF.